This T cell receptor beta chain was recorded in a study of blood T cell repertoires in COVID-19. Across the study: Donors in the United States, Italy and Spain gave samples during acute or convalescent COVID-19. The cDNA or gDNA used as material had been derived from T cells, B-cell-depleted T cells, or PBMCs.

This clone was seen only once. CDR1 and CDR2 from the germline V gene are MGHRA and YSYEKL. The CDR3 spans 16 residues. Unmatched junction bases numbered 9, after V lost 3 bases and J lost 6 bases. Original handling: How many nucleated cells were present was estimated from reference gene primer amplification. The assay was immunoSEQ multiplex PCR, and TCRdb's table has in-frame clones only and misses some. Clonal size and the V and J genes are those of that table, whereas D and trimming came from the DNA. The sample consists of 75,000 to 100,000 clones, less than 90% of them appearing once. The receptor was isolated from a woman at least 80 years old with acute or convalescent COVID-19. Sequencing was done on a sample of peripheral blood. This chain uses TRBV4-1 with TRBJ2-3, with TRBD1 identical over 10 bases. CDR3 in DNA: TGCGCCAGCAGCCATGGGGACAGGGGCAATTCGGATACGCAGTATTTT. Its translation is CASSHGDRGNSDTQYF.